A single sample gave rise to the 5 T cell receptor beta chains below, sequenced in a study of vaccination effects on CD4 cells after COVID-19. Within the ViraFEST assay, antigen-specific CD4+ T cells underwent expansion with viral peptide pools prior to sequencing. Cells that had been cultured for less than eleven days were the source of isolated CD4+ T cells. This individual contracted SARS-CoV-2 between March and December 2020, as verified by PCR. TCRdb's table, derived via immunoSEQ multiplex PCR, lists solely in-frame clones and lacks some. The table shows around 75,000 clones, with around 70% occurring only once. Which antigens these TCRs recognize remains unknown. The specimen was CD4+ T cells from PBMCs cultured with HIV peptides, collected before COVID-19 vaccination. The sample's subset: HIV-1 Nef peptide pool negative control/reference culture. The origin of the receptors is a human donor who had a prior SARS-CoV-2 infection.

This clone was picked up a small number of times. The chain carries TRBV4-3 and TRBJ2-7, with D perhaps TRBD1 (7 bases). Germline CDR1 is LGHNA and CDR2 is YSLEER. This CDR3 is built from 17 residues. V was cut by 1 base and J by 0 bases, with 16 bases left in between. The CDR3 DNA follows: TGCGCCAGCAGCCAAGCTGCAGCAGGGGGGAGCTCCTACGAGCAGTACTTC. Translated, it gives CASSQAAAGGSSYEQYF.

This chain links TRBV4-2 with TRBJ2-7, with D perhaps assigned TRBD1 or TRBD2 (6 bases each). V gave up 3 bases and J gave up 2 bases, with 20 bases separating them. This CDR3 has 17 amino acids. Germline-derived CDR1 and CDR2 are LGHNA and YNFKEQ. The CDR3, as DNA: TGTGCCAGCAGCCAGCAGGGGACGTTCGGGGGAGCCTACGAGCAGTACTTC. Its translation: CASSQQGTFGGAYEQYF.

The chain combines TRBV5-4 with TRBJ2-4; a possible D gene is TRBD2 (5 bases). CDR1 and CDR2 (germline): SGHNT, YYREEE (reference sequence). CDR3 length: 13 residues. V was trimmed by 6 bases and J by 8 bases, leaving 15 bases between them. The chain's CDR3 is CASKPGLSDIQYF. Written as DNA, the CDR3 is TGTGCCAGCAAACCTGGACTGAGCGACATTCAGTACTTC. Combining the CDR3 with reference TRBV5-4 and TRBJ2-4 gives the whole variable domain ETGVTQSPTHLIKTRGQQVTLRCSSQSGHNTVSWYQQALGQGPQFIFQYYREEENGRGNFPPRFSGLQFPNYSSELNVNALELDDSALYLCASKPGLSDIQYFGAGTRLSVL.

This sequence joins TRBV30 and TRBJ2-3; 8 bases are shared with TRBD2. J gave up 5 bases and V 4 bases, and 17 bases lay outside the gene matches. From germline, CDR1 is GTSNPN and CDR2 SVGIG (reference sequence). The CDR3 covers 17 residues. For the CDR3, the DNA is TGTGCCTGGACCCGACCACCGCCGGGACTAGACGAAGATACGCAGTATTTT. Its protein is CAWTRPPPGLDEDTQYF.

The gene calls are TRBV4-1 and TRBJ2-1; 7 nucleotides align to TRBD2. Per germline, CDR1 MGHRA and CDR2 YSYEKL. The CDR3 length is 15 residues. J was trimmed by 8 bases and V by 3 bases; bases with no gene match: 10. The CDR3: CASSHAGLGLHEQFF. The CDR3 DNA follows: TGCGCCAGCAGCCACGCCGGACTAGGACTACATGAGCAGTTCTTC.